The 24 T cell receptor beta chains given below trace back to one sample, sequenced in a study of beta chain features in type 1 diabetes. General study results and limits: Type 1 diabetes patients showed a moderate but significant shortening of TCRB CDR3s in all four CD4+ subsets.

Expressed TCRB transcripts got sequenced, as all isolated RNA was reverse transcribed. The table came from immunoSEQ multiplex PCR; TCRdb's copy has only in-frame clones and leaves some out. In the table there are about 340,000 clones, approximately 9.7% of which are singletons. These receptors are not linked to any known antigen. Sequencing used central memory CD4+ T cells from blood. Receptors were obtained from a man younger than 45 with type 1 diabetes.

The chain uses TRBV5-1 and TRBJ2-3; TRBD2 is a possible D gene (5 bases). Germline lookup yields CDR1 SGHRS and CDR2 YFSETQ. V gave up 4 bases and J gave up 2 bases, with 14 bases separating them. The CDR3 contains 15 residues. The CDR3 nucleotides are TGCGCCAGCAGCATAAACCGGGAAACCACAGATACGCAGTATTTT. Its protein product is CASSINRETTDTQYF. The full variable domain, completed using reference TRBV5-1 and TRBJ2-3, is KAGVTQTPRYLIKTRGQQVTLSCSPISGHRSVSWYQQTPGQGLQFLFEYFSETQRNKGNFPGRFSGRQFSNSRSEMNVSTLELGDSALYLCASSINRETTDTQYFGPGTRLTVL.

The gene calls are TRBV11-2 and TRBJ2-3; D perhaps matches TRBD2 (6 bases). Germline CDR1 is SGHAT and CDR2 is FQNNGV. Trimming took off 2 bases at V and 1 base at J, with 10 bases between the two ends. This CDR3 is built from 15 residues. CDR3 sequence reads: CASSLMGGGTDTQYF. CDR3 DNA sequence: TGTGCCAGCAGCTTAATGGGCGGGGGCACAGATACGCAGTATTTT.

Of note for this clone: Other DNA sequences of this sample code for an identical CDR3. V gene TRBV5-1 combines with J gene TRBJ2-2, with a weak D call TRBD2 (6 bases). The CDR3 is 15 amino acids. Trimming took 3 bases from V and 5 from J, leaving 14 bases between them. The germline gives CDR1 SGHRS, CDR2 YFSETQ. CDR3 nucleotides: TGCGCCAGCAGCTCCGGGCAGGGAGGAACCGGGGAGCTGTTTTTT. Protein sequence: CASSSGQGGTGELFF.

This clone was counted a few times. CDR3 region: CASSRTGLWDEQYF. The CDR3 nucleotides are TGTGCCAGCAGCCGGACCGGCCTCTGGGACGAGCAGTACTTC. This chain uses TRBV7-6 with TRBJ2-7, with D unresolved. V lost 5 bases, J lost 5 bases, and 16 bases lay in between. CDR1 and CDR2 from the germline V gene are SGHVS and FNYEAQ. The CDR3 consists of 14 residues.

This clone was counted between two and nine times. Other DNA sequences within the sample encode an identical CDR3. J is TRBJ2-2 and V is TRBV11-2; D uncertain. The CDR3 covers 13 residues. Germline V gives CDR1 SGHAT, CDR2 FQNNGV. The germline V and J ends were trimmed by 5 bases and 4 bases, with 8 bases remaining between them. The CDR3 protein is CASSPQSTGELFF. The CDR3 DNA is TGTGCCAGCAGCCCCCAGAGCACCGGGGAGCTGTTTTTT.

The chain combines TRBV6-1 with TRBJ1-4; 7 bases are shared with TRBD1. V was pared by 8 bases and J by 3 bases, with 6 bases of the junction left unmatched. This CDR3 region has 14 residues. Per the germline V gene, CDR1 is MNHNS and CDR2 is SASEGT. CDR3 residues: CASDFQGANEKLFF. The CDR3, as DNA: TGTGCCAGCGATTTTCAGGGGGCTAATGAAAAACTGTTTTTT.

The chain joins TRBV6-5 to TRBJ1-1; 7 bases are a match to TRBD1. J was trimmed by 8 bases and V by 6 bases; bases with no gene match: 12. CDR1 is MNHEY, CDR2 SVGAGI, per germline. This CDR3 is 14 amino acids long. In DNA form, the CDR3 reads TGTGCCAGCAGCCAGACGGGCCAGGGGGTCGAAGCTTTCTTT. It codes for CASSQTGQGVEAFF.

This sequence joins TRBV5-4 and TRBJ2-2; 7 bases are a match to TRBD2. Germline values: CDR1 SGHNT, CDR2 YYREEE (reference sequence). The CDR3 is 14 amino acids. With 7 bases clipped from V and 5 bases from J, the junction kept 8 bases outside the gene matches. This chain's CDR3 is CASEGGTRTGELFF. The CDR3 nucleotides read TGTGCCAGCGAGGGAGGGACCCGTACCGGGGAGCTGTTTTTT.

J is TRBJ2-2 and V is TRBV18, with no clear D. CDR3 size: 12 residues. Per the germline V gene, CDR1 is KGHSH and CDR2 is LQKENI. Trimming removed 4 bases from V and 6 bases from J, with 6 bases in between. CDR3 in DNA: TGTGCCAGCTCACAAGGGCCCGGGGAGCTGTTTTTT. Amino acid sequence: CASSQGPGELFF.

The CDR3 reads CASTPRPVGAGSTEAFF. In DNA, the CDR3 is TGTGCCAGCACCCCCAGGCCGGTTGGTGCAGGGAGTACTGAAGCTTTCTTT. This sequence joins TRBV7-9 and TRBJ1-1; tentatively, D is TRBD1 (5 bases). CDR3 length: 17 amino acids. The ends were cut back, 7 bases at V and 5 bases at J, with 26 bases in the middle. Germline V gene sequence: CDR1 SEHNR, CDR2 FQNEAQ (reference sequence). Complete variable domain (other parts from reference TRBV7-9 and TRBJ1-1): DTGVSQNPRHKITKRGQNVTFRCDPISEHNRLYWYRQTLGQGPEFLTYFQNEAQLEKSRLLSDRFSAERPKGSFSTLEIQRTEQGDSAMYLCASTPRPVGAGSTEAFFGQGTRLTVV.

The sample holds many counts of this clone. This chain links TRBV4-3 with TRBJ2-1; D may be TRBD1 (5 bases). V was trimmed by 5 bases and J by 6 bases, leaving 11 bases between them. Germline values: CDR1 LGHNA, CDR2 YSLEER. The CDR3 totals 13 residues. As DNA, the CDR3 is TGCGCCAGCAGCATGGGCACAGGCAATGAGCAGTTCTTC. Residues: CASSMGTGNEQFF.

This clone appeared a few times. The J gene is TRBJ1-1, the V gene TRBV5-1; 8 nucleotides agree with TRBD1. The CDR3 has 15 residues. V shed 1 base and J 0 bases; nucleotides not matched to a gene: 2. The germline gives CDR1 SGHRS, CDR2 YFSETQ. The CDR3 DNA sequence: TGCGCCAGCAGCTTGTCGGGACAGGTGAACACTGAAGCTTTCTTT. Amino acids: CASSLSGQVNTEAFF. Variable domain in full (rest from reference TRBV5-1 and TRBJ1-1): KAGVTQTPRYLIKTRGQQVTLSCSPISGHRSVSWYQQTPGQGLQFLFEYFSETQRNKGNFPGRFSGRQFSNSRSEMNVSTLELGDSALYLCASSLSGQVNTEAFFGQGTRLTVV.

The chain couples TRBV4-3 to TRBJ2-3, with D possibly TRBD2 on 6 matching bases. The ends were cut back, 0 bases at V and 4 bases at J, with 11 bases in the middle. The CDR3 spans 15 residues. Germline CDR1 and CDR2: LGHNA and YSLEER. The CDR3 DNA reads as TGCGCCAGCAGCCAAGATCGCCCGGGAGCAGATACGCAGTATTTT. Its translation: CASSQDRPGADTQYF.

The gene calls are TRBV4-1 and TRBJ2-7; D not certain. Germline CDR1 reads MGHRA; CDR2 reads YSYEKL. Trimming shortened V by 0 bases and J by 1 base, and 4 bases separated the two germline ends. The CDR3 is 13 amino acids. The CDR3 nucleotides read TGCGCCAGCAGCCAAGAGAGGTCCTACGAGCAGTACTTC. This gives the protein CASSQERSYEQYF.

This clone has just a few counts. The chain combines TRBV28 with TRBJ2-5, with a tentative D call TRBD1 (6 bases). The germline V gene encodes CDR1 MDHEN and CDR2 SYDVKM. Deletions cut 8 bases from V and 1 base from J, with 17 bases between. The length of the CDR3 is 15 residues. The CDR3 sequence is CASLQGDIVQETQYF. CDR3 nucleotide sequence: TGTGCCAGCCTACAGGGTGATATTGTCCAAGAGACCCAGTACTTC.

The V gene is TRBV29-1, the J gene TRBJ1-1, with a tentative D call TRBD1 (6 bases). The CDR3 has 13 amino acids. Germline CDR1 is SQVTM and CDR2 is ANQGSEA. V shed 4 bases and J shed 2 bases, with 11 bases lying between them. CDR3 bases: TGCAGCGTTGCCGGGACACCTAACACTGAAGCTTTCTTT. As protein: CSVAGTPNTEAFF. Full variable domain (rest looked up from reference TRBV29-1 and TRBJ1-1): SAVISQKPSRDICQRGTSLTIQCQVDSQVTMMFWYRQQPGQSLTLIATANQGSEATYESGFVIDKFPISRPNLTFSTLTVSNMSPEDSSIYLCSVAGTPNTEAFFGQGTRLTVV.

This clone was recorded at least ten times. This sequence joins TRBV7-2 and TRBJ2-1; D uncertain. V was pared by 6 bases and J by 10 bases, with 10 bases between. The CDR3 is 11 amino acids. CDR1 is SGHTA, CDR2 FQGNSA, per germline. The CDR3 region is CASSLGHEQFF. CDR3 nucleotide sequence: TGTGCCAGCAGTCTTGGGCACGAGCAGTTCTTC.

This clone was observed a few times. Other nucleotide sequences in the sample specify the same CDR3. The rearrangement links TRBV7-2 to TRBJ1-5, with D unresolved. This CDR3 comprises 13 residues. Germline-derived CDR1 and CDR2 are SGHTA and FQGNSA. The V end lost 1 base, the J end lost 7 bases, and 8 bases lay between the germline ends. The CDR3 is CASSLDRRQPQHF. As DNA, the CDR3 is TGTGCCAGCAGCTTAGACAGACGGCAGCCCCAGCATTTT.

This clone was counted between two and nine times. Within the sample, other DNA sequences also encode this same CDR3. The chain links TRBV19 to TRBJ1-2, with a possible D match to TRBD1 (5 bases). The CDR3 spans 13 residues. V lost 5 bases, J lost 4 bases, and 11 bases lay in between. CDR1 is LNHDA and CDR2 is SQIVND in the germline V gene (reference sequence). The CDR3 region is CASSAGRSYGYTF. The DNA of the CDR3 is TGTGCCAGTAGTGCGGGACGGAGCTATGGCTACACCTTC. Together with reference TRBV19 and TRBJ1-2, the CDR3 gives the full variable domain: DGGITQSPKYLFRKEGQNVTLSCEQNLNHDAMYWYRQDPGQGLRLIYYSQIVNDFQKGDIAEGYSVSREKKESFPLTVTSAQKNPTAFYLCASSAGRSYGYTFGSGTRLTVV.

This rearrangement joins TRBV7-9 to TRBJ2-5, with 7 bases identical to TRBD2. This CDR3 spans 13 amino acids. Germline V lookup: CDR1 SEHNR, CDR2 FQNEAQ (reference sequence). J lost 5 bases, V lost 5 bases, and 5 bases had no gene match. As DNA, the CDR3 is TGTGCCAGCAGCCTTAGGGAGGGGGAGACCCAGTACTTC. Amino acids: CASSLREGETQYF.

The V and J genes are TRBV5-4 and TRBJ1-1; D ambiguous. V lost 9 bases and J lost 5, with 11 bases in between. The CDR3 runs 11 residues. Germline CDR1 and CDR2: SGHNT and YYREEE (reference sequence). The CDR3 here is CAITAGTEAFF. The CDR3 region has the DNA TGTGCCATCACAGCGGGGACTGAAGCTTTCTTT.

The chain is built from TRBV5-1 and TRBJ2-3; 9 nucleotides agree with TRBD2. V shed 2 bases and J 8 bases; nucleotides not matched to a gene: 9. Looked up from germline, CDR1 is SGHRS and CDR2 is YFSETQ. CDR3 length: 15 amino acids. The CDR3 loop reads CASSFSGGSEGTQYF. CDR3 nucleotide sequence: TGCGCCAGCAGCTTTAGCGGGGGCTCTGAAGGTACGCAGTATTTT.

The V call is TRBV18, the J call TRBJ2-2, with D unclear. This CDR3 is built from 16 residues. CDR1 is KGHSH and CDR2 is LQKENI in the germline V gene. Trimming took 2 bases from V and 2 from J, leaving 12 bases between them. CDR3 bases: TGTGCCAGCTCACCAGTGCAGGCTCAAAACACCGGGGAGCTGTTTTTT. Translated: CASSPVQAQNTGELFF.

J is TRBJ1-1 and V is TRBV2; 11 bases line up with TRBD1. With V trimmed by 6 bases and J by 11 bases, 11 bases remained unmatched. Per germline, CDR1 SNHLY and CDR2 FYNNEI. This CDR3 spans 14 amino acids. CDR3 nucleotides: TGTGCCAGCAGCGCCGTCGGACAGGGGGCGGGGGCTTTCTTT. Its protein product is CASSAVGQGAGAFF.